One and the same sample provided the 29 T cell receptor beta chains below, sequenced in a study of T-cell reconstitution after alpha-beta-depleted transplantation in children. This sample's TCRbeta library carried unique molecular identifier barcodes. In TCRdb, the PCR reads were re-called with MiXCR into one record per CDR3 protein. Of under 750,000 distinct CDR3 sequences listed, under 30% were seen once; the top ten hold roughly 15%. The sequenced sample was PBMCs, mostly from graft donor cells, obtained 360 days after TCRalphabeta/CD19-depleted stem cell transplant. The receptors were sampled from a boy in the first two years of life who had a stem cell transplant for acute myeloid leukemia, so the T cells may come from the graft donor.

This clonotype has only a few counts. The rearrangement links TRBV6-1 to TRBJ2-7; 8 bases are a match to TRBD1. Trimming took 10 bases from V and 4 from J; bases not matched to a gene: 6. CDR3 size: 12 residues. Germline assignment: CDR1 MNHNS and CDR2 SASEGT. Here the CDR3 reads CATRDRLYEQYV. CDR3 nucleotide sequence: TGTGCCACCAGGGACAGGTTATACGAGCAGTACGTC.

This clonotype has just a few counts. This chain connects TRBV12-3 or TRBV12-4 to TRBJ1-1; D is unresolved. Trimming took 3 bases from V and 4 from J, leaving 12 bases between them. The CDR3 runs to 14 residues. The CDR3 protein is CASSFPSTATEAFF. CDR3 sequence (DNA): TGTGCCAGCAGTTTTCCGTCAACAGCCACTGAAGCTTTCTTT.

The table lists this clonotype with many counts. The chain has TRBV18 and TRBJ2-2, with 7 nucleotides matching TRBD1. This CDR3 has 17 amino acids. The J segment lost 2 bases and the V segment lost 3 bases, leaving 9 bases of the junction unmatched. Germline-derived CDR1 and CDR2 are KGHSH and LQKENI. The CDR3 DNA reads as TGTGCCAGCTCACCTACGGAGAGGGGGCGCAACACCGGGGAGCTGTTTTTT. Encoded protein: CASSPTERGRNTGELFF.

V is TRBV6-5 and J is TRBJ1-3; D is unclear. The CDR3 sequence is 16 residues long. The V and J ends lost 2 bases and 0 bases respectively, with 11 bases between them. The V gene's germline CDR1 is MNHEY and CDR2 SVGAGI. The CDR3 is CASSYERPVSGNTIYF. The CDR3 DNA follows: TGTGCCAGCAGTTACGAGCGGCCCGTCTCTGGAAACACCATATATTTT.

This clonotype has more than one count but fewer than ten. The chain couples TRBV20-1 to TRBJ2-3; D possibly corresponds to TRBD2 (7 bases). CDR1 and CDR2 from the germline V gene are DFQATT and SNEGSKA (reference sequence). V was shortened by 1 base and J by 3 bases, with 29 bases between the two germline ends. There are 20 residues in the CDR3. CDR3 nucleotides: TGCAGTGCTAGAGTGTTTTTCGTATCGGGGGGCCACGTACGGACAGATACGCAGTATTTT. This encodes CSARVFFVSGGHVRTDTQYF.

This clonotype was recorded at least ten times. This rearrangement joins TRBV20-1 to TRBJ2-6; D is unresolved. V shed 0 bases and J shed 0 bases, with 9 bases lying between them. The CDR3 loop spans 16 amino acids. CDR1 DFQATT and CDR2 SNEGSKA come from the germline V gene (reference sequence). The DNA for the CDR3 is TGCAGTGCTAGAGATGCGCAGAACTCTGGGGCCAACGTCCTGACTTTC. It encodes CSARDAQNSGANVLTF.

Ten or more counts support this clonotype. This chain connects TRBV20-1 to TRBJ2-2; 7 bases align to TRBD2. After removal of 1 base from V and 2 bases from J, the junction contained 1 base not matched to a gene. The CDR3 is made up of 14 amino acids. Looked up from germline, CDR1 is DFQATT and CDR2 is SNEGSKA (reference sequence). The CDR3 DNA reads TGCAGTGCTAGAGCGGGGGGAAACACCGGGGAGCTGTTTTTT. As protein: CSARAGGNTGELFF.

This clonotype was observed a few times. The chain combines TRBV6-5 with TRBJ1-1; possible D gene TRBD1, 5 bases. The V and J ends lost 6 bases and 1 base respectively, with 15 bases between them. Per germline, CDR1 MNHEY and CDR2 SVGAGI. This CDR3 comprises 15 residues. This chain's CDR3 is CASRYSTVPNTEAFF. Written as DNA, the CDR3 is TGTGCCAGCAGGTATTCGACAGTTCCGAACACTGAAGCTTTCTTT.

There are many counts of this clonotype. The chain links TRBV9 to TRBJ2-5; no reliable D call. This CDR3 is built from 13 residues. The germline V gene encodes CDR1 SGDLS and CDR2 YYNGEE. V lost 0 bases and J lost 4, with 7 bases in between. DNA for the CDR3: TGTGCCAGCAGCGTAGGAATAGGAGAGACCCAGTACTTC. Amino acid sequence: CASSVGIGETQYF.

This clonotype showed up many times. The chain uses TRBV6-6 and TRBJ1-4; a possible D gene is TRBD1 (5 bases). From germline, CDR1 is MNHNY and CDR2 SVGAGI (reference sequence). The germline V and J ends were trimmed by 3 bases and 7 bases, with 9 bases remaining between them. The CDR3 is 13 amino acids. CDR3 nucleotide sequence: TGTGCCAGCAGTTATCGGGACGGTGAAAAACTGTTTTTT. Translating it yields CASSYRDGEKLFF.

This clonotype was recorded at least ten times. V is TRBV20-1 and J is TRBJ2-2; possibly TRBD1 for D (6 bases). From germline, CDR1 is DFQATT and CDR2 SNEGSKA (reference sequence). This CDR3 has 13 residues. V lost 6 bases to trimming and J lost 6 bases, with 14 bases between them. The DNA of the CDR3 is TGCAGTGCGCCGATGACAGGCTCCGGGGAGCTGTTTTTT. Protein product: CSAPMTGSGELFF.

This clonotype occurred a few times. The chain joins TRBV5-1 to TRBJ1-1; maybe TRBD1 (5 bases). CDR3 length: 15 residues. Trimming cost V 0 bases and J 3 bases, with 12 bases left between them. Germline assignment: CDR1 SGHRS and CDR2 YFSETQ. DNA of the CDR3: TGCGCCAGCAGCTTGGTTACCGCCAGGGACACTGAAGCTTTCTTT. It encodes CASSLVTARDTEAFF.

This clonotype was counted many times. CDR3 protein: CASSQGPGQTSFFPEQYV. The CDR3 nucleotides read TGCGCCAGCAGCCAAGGACCGGGACAGACGTCTTTTTTTCCCGAGCAGTACGTC. The rearrangement uses TRBV4-1 and TRBJ2-7; 7 bases match TRBD1. CDR3 length: 18 residues. Germline-derived CDR1 and CDR2 are MGHRA and YSYEKL. V trimming: 1 base; J trimming: 6 bases; junction bases outside the gene matches: 18.

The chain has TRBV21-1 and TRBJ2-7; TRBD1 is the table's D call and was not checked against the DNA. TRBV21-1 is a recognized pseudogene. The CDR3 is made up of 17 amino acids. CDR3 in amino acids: CASSKGVTGQNSYEQYV. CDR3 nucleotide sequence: TGTGCCAGCAGCAAAGGGGTCACGGGACAGAACTCCTACGAGCAGTACGTC.

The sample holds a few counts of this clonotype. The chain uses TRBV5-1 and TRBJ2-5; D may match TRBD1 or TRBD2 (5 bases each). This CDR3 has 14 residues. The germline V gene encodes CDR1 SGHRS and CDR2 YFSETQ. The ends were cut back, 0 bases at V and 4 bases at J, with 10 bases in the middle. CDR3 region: CASSLVGGLETQYF. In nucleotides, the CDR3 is TGCGCCAGCAGCTTGGTTGGGGGTTTAGAGACCCAGTACTTC. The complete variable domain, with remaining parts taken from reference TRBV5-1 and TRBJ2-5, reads KAGVTQTPRYLIKTRGQQVTLSCSPISGHRSVSWYQQTPGQGLQFLFEYFSETQRNKGNFPGRFSGRQFSNSRSEMNVSTLELGDSALYLCASSLVGGLETQYFGPGTRLLVL.

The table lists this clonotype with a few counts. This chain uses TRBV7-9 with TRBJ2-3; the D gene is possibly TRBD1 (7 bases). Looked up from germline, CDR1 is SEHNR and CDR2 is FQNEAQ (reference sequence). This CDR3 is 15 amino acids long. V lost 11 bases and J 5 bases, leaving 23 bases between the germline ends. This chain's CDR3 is CAGRGGTGAQDTQYF. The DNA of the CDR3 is TGTGCCGGCCGAGGGGGCACGGGAGCACAAGATACGCAGTATTTT.

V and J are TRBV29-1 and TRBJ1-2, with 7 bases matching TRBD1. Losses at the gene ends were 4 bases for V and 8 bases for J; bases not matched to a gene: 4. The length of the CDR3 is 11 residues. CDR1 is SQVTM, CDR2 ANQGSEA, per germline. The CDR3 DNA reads TGCAGCGTTGGACAGGGAGGCGGCTACACCTTC. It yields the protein CSVGQGGGYTF.

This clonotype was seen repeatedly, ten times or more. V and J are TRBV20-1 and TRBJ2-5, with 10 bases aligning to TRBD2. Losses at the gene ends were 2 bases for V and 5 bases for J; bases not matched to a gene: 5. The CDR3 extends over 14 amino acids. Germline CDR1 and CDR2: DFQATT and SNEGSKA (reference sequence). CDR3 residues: CSARRTSGRETQYF. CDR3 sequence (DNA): TGCAGTGCTAGAAGGACTAGCGGCAGGGAGACCCAGTACTTC.

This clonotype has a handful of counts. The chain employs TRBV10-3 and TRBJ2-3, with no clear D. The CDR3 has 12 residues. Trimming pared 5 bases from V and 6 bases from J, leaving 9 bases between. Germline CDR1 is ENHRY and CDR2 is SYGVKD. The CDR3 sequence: CAISPTVDTQYF. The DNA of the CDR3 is TGTGCCATCAGTCCGACGGTGGATACGCAGTATTTT.

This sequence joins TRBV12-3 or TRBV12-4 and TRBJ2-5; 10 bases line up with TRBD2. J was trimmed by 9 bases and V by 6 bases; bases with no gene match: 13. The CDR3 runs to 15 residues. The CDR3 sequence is CASSPSGGRIWAQYF. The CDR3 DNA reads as TGTGCCAGCAGCCCTAGCGGGGGAAGGATTTGGGCCCAGTACTTC.

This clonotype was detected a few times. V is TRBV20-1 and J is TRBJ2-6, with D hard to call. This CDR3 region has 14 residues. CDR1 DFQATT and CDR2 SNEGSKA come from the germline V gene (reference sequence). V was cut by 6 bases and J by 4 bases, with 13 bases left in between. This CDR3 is CSAESLVGANVLTF. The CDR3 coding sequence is TGCAGTGCCGAATCCCTTGTGGGGGCCAACGTCCTGACTTTC.

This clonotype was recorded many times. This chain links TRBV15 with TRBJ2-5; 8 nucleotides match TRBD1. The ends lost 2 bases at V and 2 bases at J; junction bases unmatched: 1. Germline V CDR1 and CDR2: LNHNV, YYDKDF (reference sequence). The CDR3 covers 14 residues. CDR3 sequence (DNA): TGTGCCACCAGCAGAACAGGGGGTCAAGAGACCCAGTACTTC. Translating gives CATSRTGGQETQYF.

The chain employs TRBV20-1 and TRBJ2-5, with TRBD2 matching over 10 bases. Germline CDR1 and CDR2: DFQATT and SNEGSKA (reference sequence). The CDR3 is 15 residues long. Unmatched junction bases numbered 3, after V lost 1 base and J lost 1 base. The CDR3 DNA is TGCAGTGCTAGAGGACTAGCGGGCTCCCAAGAGACCCAGTACTTC. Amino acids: CSARGLAGSQETQYF.

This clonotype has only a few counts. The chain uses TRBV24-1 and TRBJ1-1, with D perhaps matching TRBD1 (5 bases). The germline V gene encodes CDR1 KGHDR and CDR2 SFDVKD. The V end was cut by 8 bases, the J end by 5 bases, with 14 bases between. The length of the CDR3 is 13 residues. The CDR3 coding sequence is TGTGCCACCACATCCAACGGGGCTACTGAAGCTTTCTTT. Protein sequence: CATTSNGATEAFF.

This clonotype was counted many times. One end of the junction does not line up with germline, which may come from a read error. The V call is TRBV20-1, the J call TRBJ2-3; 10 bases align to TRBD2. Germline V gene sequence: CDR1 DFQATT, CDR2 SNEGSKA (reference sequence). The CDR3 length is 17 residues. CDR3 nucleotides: TGCAGTGCTGGAGAGAGCGGGGGGGCAGGTAGTGCAGATACGCAGTATTTT. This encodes CSAGESGGAGSADTQYF.

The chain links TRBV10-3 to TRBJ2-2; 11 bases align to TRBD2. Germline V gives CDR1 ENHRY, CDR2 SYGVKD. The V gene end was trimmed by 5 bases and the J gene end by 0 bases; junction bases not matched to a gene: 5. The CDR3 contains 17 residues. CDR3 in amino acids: CAISSLAGGSNTGELFF. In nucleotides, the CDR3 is TGTGCCATCAGTTCTCTAGCGGGGGGCTCGAACACCGGGGAGCTGTTTTTT.

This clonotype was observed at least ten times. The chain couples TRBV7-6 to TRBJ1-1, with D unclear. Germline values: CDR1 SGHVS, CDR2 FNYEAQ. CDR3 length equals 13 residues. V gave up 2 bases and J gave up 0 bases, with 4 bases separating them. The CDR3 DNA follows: TGTGCCAGCAGCTTACAGCTGAACACTGAAGCTTTCTTT. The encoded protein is CASSLQLNTEAFF.

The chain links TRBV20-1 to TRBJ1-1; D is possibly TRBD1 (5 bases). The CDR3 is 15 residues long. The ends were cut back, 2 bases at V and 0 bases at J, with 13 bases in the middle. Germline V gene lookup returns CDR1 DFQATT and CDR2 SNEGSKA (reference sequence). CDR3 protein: CSARRAQALNTEAFF. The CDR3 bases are TGCAGTGCTAGACGGGCACAGGCCCTGAACACTGAAGCTTTCTTT.

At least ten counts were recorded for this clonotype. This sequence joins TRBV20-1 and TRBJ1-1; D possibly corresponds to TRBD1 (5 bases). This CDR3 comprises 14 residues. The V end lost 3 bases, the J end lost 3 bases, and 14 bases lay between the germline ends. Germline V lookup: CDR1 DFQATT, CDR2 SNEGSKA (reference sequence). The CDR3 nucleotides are TGCAGTGCTAGTTATGGGGGAACGGACACTGAAGCTTTCTTT. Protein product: CSASYGGTDTEAFF.